Sequencing of this T cell receptor beta chain was carried out in a study of regulatory and conventional T cells in RAG deficiency. The sorted regulatory T cells were CD4+, CD25-high and CD127-low, with genomic DNA sequenced. On this clone itself: Its antigen is undetermined.

Germline V gene lookup returns CDR1 SEHNR and CDR2 FQNEAQ (reference sequence). This CDR3 has 12 residues. V dropped 0 bases and J dropped 7 bases, with 6 bases sitting between them. Generated by immunoSEQ multiplex PCR, the TCRdb table keeps only in-frame clones and is missing some. The sample has 10,000 or so clones; approximately 93% are singletons. General study points: Shannon entropy was markedly lower and Simpson indices higher in RAG-deficient patients than control T-cell subsets. Treg unique TCR beta sequences were approximately 100-fold fewer in Omenn syndrome and CID/AS patients than controls.

This same sample was also taken into another study, of regulatory T cells. According to that study: Amplification used 52 TRBV primers and 13 TRBJ primers.

The sequencing input was CD127- CD25+ CD4+ Tregs sorted from blood. The genes are TRBV7-9 and TRBJ1-2; D remains ambiguous. This TCR came from a human donor in good health. The CDR3: CASSLAFGGYTF. The CDR3 bases are TGTGCCAGCAGCTTAGCGTTCGGTGGCTACACCTTC. Supplemented by reference TRBV7-9 and TRBJ1-2, the full variable domain reads DTGVSQNPRHKITKRGQNVTFRCDPISEHNRLYWYRQTLGQGPEFLTYFQNEAQLEKSRLLSDRFSAERPKGSFSTLEIQRTEQGDSAMYLCASSLAFGGYTFGSGTRLTVV.